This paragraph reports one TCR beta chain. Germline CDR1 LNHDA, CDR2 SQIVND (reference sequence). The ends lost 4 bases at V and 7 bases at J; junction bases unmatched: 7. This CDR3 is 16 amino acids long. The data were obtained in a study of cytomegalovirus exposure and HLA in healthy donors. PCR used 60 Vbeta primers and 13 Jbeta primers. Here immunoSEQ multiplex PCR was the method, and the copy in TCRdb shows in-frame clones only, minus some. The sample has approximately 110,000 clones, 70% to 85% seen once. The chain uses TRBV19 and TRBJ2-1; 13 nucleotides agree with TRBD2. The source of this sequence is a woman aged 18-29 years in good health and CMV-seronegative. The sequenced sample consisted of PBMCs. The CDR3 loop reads CASSRTSGRIRNEQFF. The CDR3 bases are TGTGCCAGTAGTAGGACTAGCGGGAGAATCCGGAATGAGCAGTTCTTC.